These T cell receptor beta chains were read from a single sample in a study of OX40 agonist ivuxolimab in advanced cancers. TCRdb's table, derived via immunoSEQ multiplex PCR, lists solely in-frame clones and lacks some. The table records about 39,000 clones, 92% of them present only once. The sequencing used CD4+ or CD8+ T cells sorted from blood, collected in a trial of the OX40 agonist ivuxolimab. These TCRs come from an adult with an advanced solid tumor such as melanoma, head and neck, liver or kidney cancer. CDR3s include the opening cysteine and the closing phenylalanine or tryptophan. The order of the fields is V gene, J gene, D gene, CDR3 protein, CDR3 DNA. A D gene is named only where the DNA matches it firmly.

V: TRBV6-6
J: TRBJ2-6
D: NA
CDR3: CASSYLLSGANVLTF
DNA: TGTGCCAGCAGTTACTTACTTTCTGGGGCCAACGTCCTGACTTTC

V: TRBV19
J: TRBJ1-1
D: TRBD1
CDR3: CASTRGGSAEAFF
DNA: TGTGCCAGTACTCGAGGGGGCTCGGCTGAAGCTTTCTTT

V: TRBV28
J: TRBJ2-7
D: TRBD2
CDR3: CASSLTLGGGMSPYEQYF
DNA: TGTGCCAGCAGTTTAACTCTTGGGGGGGGAATGTCCCCCTACGAGCAGTACTTC

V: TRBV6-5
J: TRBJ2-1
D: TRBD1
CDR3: CASSSPGTGLNEQFF
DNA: TGTGCCAGCAGTTCCCCCGGGACAGGGCTGAATGAGCAGTTCTTC

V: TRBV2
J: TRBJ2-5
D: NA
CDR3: CASSEQINQETQYF
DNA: TGTGCCAGCAGTGAACAGATTAATCAGGAGACCCAGTACTTC

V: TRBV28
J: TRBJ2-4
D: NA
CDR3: CASSPLGVAKNIQYF
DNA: TGTGCCAGCAGTCCGCTGGGCGTAGCCAAAAACATTCAGTACTTC

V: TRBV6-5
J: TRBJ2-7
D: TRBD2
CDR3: CASSPGLADSYEQYF
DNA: TGTGCCAGCAGCCCGGGACTAGCGGACTCCTACGAGCAGTACTTC

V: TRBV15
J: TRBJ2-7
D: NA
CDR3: CATSRVGGLSSYEQYF
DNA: TGTGCCACCAGCCGCGTCGGGGGTCTGAGCTCCTACGAGCAGTACTTC

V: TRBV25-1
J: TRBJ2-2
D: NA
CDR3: CASSEPATGELFF
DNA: TGTGCCAGCAGTGAACCTGCCACCGGGGAGCTGTTTTTT

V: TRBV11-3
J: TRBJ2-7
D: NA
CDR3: CASSLEPSYEQYF
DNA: TGTGCCAGCAGCTTAGAGCCGTCCTACGAGCAGTACTTC